The present entry profiles one T cell receptor (beta chain) with its context. Its antigen remains unidentified. In germline, CDR1 is SQVTM, CDR2 ANQGSEA. This CDR3 spans 12 amino acids. The J segment lost 6 bases and the V segment lost 4 bases, leaving 5 bases of the junction unmatched. This entry is derived from a study of CD8 T cells in Susac syndrome. Study-wide findings and caveats: The authors acknowledged that their TCR sequencing and HLA analysis involved a relatively small number of individuals.

Reverse transcription used about 0.45 to 1 ug RNA and random hexamers. Multiplex PCR with immunoSEQ amplified the TCR beta CDR3 across 54 Vbeta and 13 Jbeta. TCRdb called the immunoSEQ multiplex PCR reads again in MiXCR, with one record for every CDR3 protein. The sample carries 110,000 or so distinct CDR3 sequences, nearly 95% recorded once. The V gene is TRBV29-1, the J gene TRBJ2-7, with 8 bases that match TRBD1. The clonotype originates from a human donor in good health. The sequenced sample consisted of CD4+ T cells from PBMCs. The DNA for the CDR3 is TGCAGCGTTGCGGAGACAGGGGTCGAGCAGTACTTC. Translated: CSVAETGVEQYF.